The entry below describes one TCR beta chain. Its antigen is not known. This record belongs to a study of regulatory dendritic cells for organ transplantation. Study conclusions and caveats: Regulatory dendritic cells appeared to expand memory CD8+ clones less than mature ones. Alloreactive memory CD8+ T cell pools varied considerably between individuals. Memory T cells were less diverse than naive, with memory CD8+ most oligoclonal.

Measured with immunoSEQ multiplex PCR; TCRdb has only the in-frame clones, and not every one. Of about 30,000 clones listed, roughly 91% were seen once; the top ten hold 0.055% to 0.08%. Deletions cut 0 bases from V and 3 bases from J, with 3 bases between. The germline gives CDR1 MNHNY, CDR2 SVGAGI (reference sequence). The CDR3 consists of 13 residues. This TCR was sampled from a human donor in good health. The chain is built from TRBV6-6 and TRBJ1-3; no reliable D call. The sequencing input was naive CD4+ T cells from blood. Subset denoted: CD45RA+ naive T cells. CDR3 nucleotide sequence: TGTGCCAGCAGTTACTCGAGTGGAAACACCATATATTTT. Amino acids: CASSYSSGNTIYF.